Each of the 27 T cell receptor beta chains below was sequenced from the same sample in a study of cytomegalovirus exposure and HLA in healthy donors. Clones were read by immunoSEQ multiplex PCR, and TCRdb kept only the in-frame ones, dropping some. This sample yields about 89,000 clones, of which 84% are seen a single time; about 12% belongs to the top ten. Sequences were obtained from PBMCs. The source is a young woman in good health and CMV-seropositive.

The rearrangement uses TRBV10-1 and TRBJ2-1; 7 positions match TRBD1. The CDR3 covers 14 residues. The J segment lost 3 bases and the V segment lost 2 bases, leaving 1 base of the junction unmatched. CDR1 is WNHNN and CDR2 is SYGVQD in the germline V gene (reference sequence). CDR3 sequence reads: CASSEGQVYNEQFF. DNA for the CDR3: TGCGCCAGCAGTGAGGGACAGGTCTACAATGAGCAGTTCTTC.

The chain combines TRBV18 with TRBJ2-5, with 8 positions matching TRBD2. CDR3 length equals 16 residues. Germline lookup yields CDR1 KGHSH and CDR2 LQKENI. With 2 bases clipped from V and 2 bases from J, the junction kept 7 bases outside the gene matches. CDR3 region: CASSPMAGGLQETQYF. The CDR3 DNA is TGTGCCAGCTCACCAATGGCGGGGGGCCTACAAGAGACCCAGTACTTC.

The chain has TRBV19 and TRBJ1-5; TRBD1 aligns across 8 bases. V gave up 3 bases and J gave up 7 bases; unmatched junction bases: 8. This CDR3 region has 15 residues. Looked up from germline, CDR1 is LNHDA and CDR2 is SQIVND (reference sequence). The CDR3 DNA sequence: TGTGCCAGTAGTATTGCGGGACAGGTGAACCAGCCCCAGCATTTT. Translated: CASSIAGQVNQPQHF.

This clone was seen only once. The chain recombines TRBV7-9 with TRBJ2-3; 8 nucleotides line up with TRBD2. The CDR3 totals 16 residues. Germline V gene data show CDR1 as SEHNR and CDR2 as FQNEAQ (reference sequence). V trimming: 6 bases; J trimming: 6 bases; junction bases outside the gene matches: 14. The DNA of the CDR3 is TGTGCCAGCAGTTCTCTTGGTAGCGGGGAATGGGATACGCAGTATTTT. It is translated as CASSSLGSGEWDTQYF.

This clone is a singleton in its sample. This rearrangement joins TRBV4-3 to TRBJ1-1, with 8 nucleotides matching TRBD1. The CDR3 covers 21 residues. CDR1 LGHNA and CDR2 YSLEER come from the germline V gene. V was pared by 1 base and J by 6 bases, with 25 bases of the junction left unmatched. CDR3 sequence reads: CASSQVGLGRGRVGRFAEAFF. The CDR3 nucleotides are TGCGCCAGCAGCCAAGTCGGGCTGGGCAGGGGGCGGGTGGGTCGATTTGCTGAAGCTTTCTTT.

The rearrangement joins TRBV9 to TRBJ1-5; the D is unclear. Germline-derived CDR1 and CDR2 are SGDLS and YYNGEE. The ends were cut back, 4 bases at V and 5 bases at J, with 7 bases in the middle. The CDR3 spans 12 residues. CDR3 loop: CASSPGDQPQHF. For the CDR3, the DNA is TGTGCCAGCAGCCCCGGGGATCAGCCCCAGCATTTT.

The V gene is TRBV28, the J gene TRBJ1-2, with a weak D call TRBD1 (6 bases). Germline V gives CDR1 MDHEN, CDR2 SYDVKM. CDR3 length: 14 residues. With 5 bases removed from V and 0 bases from J, the gap between germline ends came to 10 bases. The CDR3 here is CASSLGTPNYGYTF. The CDR3 region has the DNA TGTGCCAGCAGTCTCGGGACACCTAACTATGGCTACACCTTC.

The gene calls are TRBV9 and TRBJ2-3, with D possibly matching TRBD1 (6 bases). Germline V gene lookup returns CDR1 SGDLS and CDR2 YYNGEE. Trimming stripped 3 bases from V and 0 bases from J, with 14 bases between. The CDR3 extends over 16 amino acids. For the CDR3, the DNA is TGTGCCAGCAGCGGAATCGTGGGGGCCAGCACAGATACGCAGTATTTT. Its protein is CASSGIVGASTDTQYF.

V and J are TRBV7-9 and TRBJ2-3, with D perhaps TRBD2 (5 bases). There are 15 residues in the CDR3. V was trimmed by 5 bases and J by 2 bases, leaving 14 bases between them. Looked up from germline, CDR1 is SEHNR and CDR2 is FQNEAQ (reference sequence). The CDR3 protein is CASSPLGAFTDTQYF. CDR3 nucleotide sequence: TGTGCCAGCAGCCCCCTGGGAGCTTTCACAGATACGCAGTATTTT.

This chain joins TRBV27 and TRBJ2-1; TRBD2 matches 9 bases. CDR1 is MNHEY and CDR2 is SMNVEV in the germline V gene (reference sequence). The CDR3 covers 14 residues. V gave up 6 bases and J gave up 5 bases; unmatched junction bases: 5. The CDR3 bases are TGTGCCAGCAGACCTCTAGCGGGGAACAATGAGCAGTTCTTC. This encodes CASRPLAGNNEQFF.

Only one count was recorded for this clone. The rearrangement uses TRBV2 and TRBJ1-5; 9 bases agree with TRBD1. J was trimmed by 2 bases and V by 8 bases; bases with no gene match: 7. The germline CDR1 and CDR2 sequences are SNHLY and FYNNEI. The CDR3 contains 15 residues. CDR3 residues: CASGGQGLGNQPQHF. Written as DNA, the CDR3 is TGTGCCAGCGGGGGACAGGGATTAGGCAATCAGCCCCAGCATTTT.

The rearrangement uses TRBV4-3 and TRBJ1-6, with D possibly TRBD1 on 5 matching bases. V was shortened by 1 base and J by 3 bases, with 13 bases between the two germline ends. The CDR3 contains 17 residues. Germline CDR1 and CDR2: LGHNA and YSLEER. In DNA form, the CDR3 reads TGCGCCAGCAGCCAAGTTTCGGGGGGGGGCTATAATTCACCCCTCCACTTT. Protein sequence: CASSQVSGGGYNSPLHF.

V and J are TRBV11-3 and TRBJ1-1, with D unclear. Germline loops: CDR1 SGHNT, CDR2 YENEEA. Trimming stripped 3 bases from V and 7 bases from J, with 12 bases between. This CDR3 region has 13 residues. The CDR3 DNA follows: TGTGCCAGCAGCTTTGGGCACGATCTTGAAGCTTTCTTT. Translation gives CASSFGHDLEAFF.

This clone has only a few counts. V usage is TRBV13 and J usage is TRBJ2-3; 8 bases match TRBD2. V lost 4 bases to trimming and J lost 2 bases; unmatched junction nucleotides: 11. CDR3 length: 17 residues. Germline lookup yields CDR1 PRHDT and CDR2 FYEKMQ (reference sequence). For the CDR3, the DNA is TGTGCCAGCAGCTCTATCTCAGCGGGGGAAACCACAGATACGCAGTATTTT. Protein product: CASSSISAGETTDTQYF.

This chain connects TRBV27 to TRBJ1-6; D might be TRBD1 (5 bases). This CDR3 is built from 17 residues. Germline V CDR1 and CDR2: MNHEY, SMNVEV (reference sequence). Trimming took 1 base from V and 5 from J, leaving 15 bases between them. The CDR3 DNA follows: TGTGCCAGCAGTTTATTCCCGACAGAATTTAATAATTCACCCCTCCACTTT. Translating gives CASSLFPTEFNNSPLHF.

The chain carries TRBV5-1 and TRBJ2-3, with TRBD2 as a possible D gene (6 bases). From germline, CDR1 is SGHRS and CDR2 YFSETQ. Trimming removed 0 bases from V and 1 base from J, with 9 bases in between. The CDR3 has 15 residues. CDR3 sequence: CASSLGGEGTDTQYF. DNA of the CDR3: TGCGCCAGCAGCTTGGGAGGGGAGGGCACAGATACGCAGTATTTT. Looking up the rest from reference TRBV5-1 and TRBJ2-3 gives the full variable domain: KAGVTQTPRYLIKTRGQQVTLSCSPISGHRSVSWYQQTPGQGLQFLFEYFSETQRNKGNFPGRFSGRQFSNSRSEMNVSTLELGDSALYLCASSLGGEGTDTQYFGPGTRLTVL.

The table lists this clone with a few counts. The junction departs from germline at one end; a sequencing error may be responsible. The chain employs TRBV5-1 and TRBJ1-1; TRBD1 might be the D (5 bases). Per the germline V gene, CDR1 is SGHRS and CDR2 is YFSETQ. CDR3 length: 13 amino acids. DNA of the CDR3: TGCGCCAGCAGTTCAGGGTTGAAGACTGAAGCTTTCTTT. Protein sequence: CASSSGLKTEAFF.

The chain carries TRBV30 and TRBJ1-1; D perhaps matches TRBD1 (6 bases). Trimming took off 0 bases at V and 12 bases at J, with 14 bases between the two ends. This CDR3 is built from 12 residues. The germline V gene has CDR1 GTSNPN and CDR2 SVGIG (reference sequence). CDR3 nucleotides: TGTGCCTGGAGTGTAAGAGATGACAGGACTTTCTTT. Translating gives CAWSVRDDRTFF.

The gene calls are TRBV7-9 and TRBJ2-6; a possible D gene is TRBD1 (6 bases). Trimming stripped 1 base from V and 6 bases from J, with 16 bases between. The CDR3 is 17 amino acids. Germline V gene sequence: CDR1 SEHNR, CDR2 FQNEAQ (reference sequence). This CDR3 is CASSLGAGTRVANVLTF. The CDR3 nucleotides read TGTGCCAGCAGCTTAGGTGCTGGGACACGGGTGGCCAACGTCCTGACTTTC.

The chain uses TRBV2 and TRBJ2-7; 10 bases agree with TRBD2. The V and J ends lost 3 bases and 5 bases, in that order; junction bases with no gene match: 7. The V gene's germline CDR1 is SNHLY and CDR2 FYNNEI. The CDR3 covers 15 residues. The CDR3 sequence is CASSDSSGGFDEQYF. CDR3 sequence (DNA): TGTGCCAGCAGTGATTCTAGCGGGGGTTTCGACGAGCAGTACTTC.

This clone was observed a single time. The gene calls are TRBV5-1 and TRBJ1-2; D not resolved. Trimming shortened V by 2 bases and J by 3 bases, and 8 bases separated the two germline ends. The CDR3 is made up of 13 amino acids. Germline V gene lookup returns CDR1 SGHRS and CDR2 YFSETQ. As DNA, the CDR3 is TGCGCCAGCAGCTTATCGGGAGACTATGGCTACACCTTC. This translates into CASSLSGDYGYTF.

This chain connects TRBV7-3 to TRBJ2-2, with D maybe TRBD1 (5 bases). Trimming took off 2 bases at V and 0 bases at J, with 7 bases between the two ends. Germline V lookup: CDR1 SGHTA, CDR2 FQGTGA. CDR3 length: 15 amino acids. CDR3 sequence reads: CASSLQGPNTGELFF. The CDR3 DNA reads as TGTGCCAGCAGCTTACAGGGCCCGAACACCGGGGAGCTGTTTTTT.

This chain links TRBV4-3 with TRBJ2-2; weak D call: TRBD2 (5 bases). Germline-derived CDR1 and CDR2 are LGHNA and YSLEER. This CDR3 contains 15 residues. Trimming left V 0 bases short and J 3 bases short, with 8 bases between. The CDR3 loop reads CASSQDHGDTGELFF. In DNA form, the CDR3 reads TGCGCCAGCAGCCAAGATCACGGGGACACCGGGGAGCTGTTTTTT.

The chain combines TRBV11-2 with TRBJ2-5, with D possibly being TRBD2 (6 bases). Deletions cut 1 base from V and 7 bases from J, with 16 bases between. Germline loops: CDR1 SGHAT, CDR2 FQNNGV. The CDR3 totals 15 residues. Written as DNA, the CDR3 is TGTGCCAGCAGCTTAGGTCGTCTAGCGAAAGGGACCCAGTACTTC. Translating it yields CASSLGRLAKGTQYF.

This clone has a handful of counts. The genes are TRBV4-2 and TRBJ2-7, with 7 positions matching TRBD2. The CDR3 contains 15 residues. V gave up 0 bases and J gave up 4 bases; unmatched junction bases: 6. Germline CDR1 reads LGHNA; CDR2 reads YNFKEQ. The CDR3 region has the DNA TGTGCCAGCAGCCAAGAAGCGCGGGGGAATTACGAGCAGTACTTC. Translating it yields CASSQEARGNYEQYF.

The V gene is TRBV18, the J gene TRBJ1-6, with D possibly TRBD1 on 5 matching bases. This CDR3 has 16 residues. Germline lookup yields CDR1 KGHSH and CDR2 LQKENI. V gave up 1 base and J gave up 9 bases, with 16 bases separating them. CDR3 in DNA: TGTGCCAGCTCACCACTTCCGCAGGGTGGCAGTTCACCCCTCCACTTT. Translation gives CASSPLPQGGSSPLHF.

This clone was seen once. At one boundary the junction diverges from the germline segment, which might be a read error. This chain uses TRBV2 with TRBJ2-7, with 8 bases aligning to TRBD2. The CDR3 has 12 amino acids. Germline CDR1 is SNHLY and CDR2 is FYNNEI. In nucleotides, the CDR3 is TGCGGGGGAGCGGGGGATACCTACGAGCAGTACTTC. Encoded protein: CGGAGDTYEQYF.